A selection of T cell receptor beta chains follows, all from one sample in a study of human T cells and chemical hapten exposure. Via MiXCR, TCRdb re-called the RACE reads, giving one row per CDR3 protein. This sample has 150,000 to 200,000 distinct CDR3 sequences, with about 20% found just once. The starting material was whole blood, obtained in connection with sensitization to the hapten diphenylcyclopropenone (DPC). These receptors were obtained from a woman aged 45 to 65 with alopecia areata. Some clones in this sample may be carry-over from other donors' samples. The CDR3 runs from the conserved cysteine through the conserved F or W. D genes are given only for firm matches. Clone size, where shown, is once, few, many, or a class for clones that have expanded.

v_gene: TRBV10-3
j_gene: TRBJ2-3
d_gene: NA
abundance: NA
CDR3nt: TGTGCCATCAGTGAGTCTACGGGAAGCACAGATACGCAGTATTTT
CDR3aa: CAISESTGSTDTQYF

v_gene: TRBV5-1
j_gene: TRBJ1-1
d_gene: NA
abundance: NA
CDR3nt: TGCGCCAGCAGCTTGGGCAACACAGGGTATGGTGAAGCTTTCTTT
CDR3aa: CASSLGNTGYGEAFF

v_gene: TRBV29-1
j_gene: TRBJ2-1
d_gene: NA
abundance: few
CDR3nt: TGCAGCGTTGAGCTAGTGGGAAGTGAGCAGTTCTTC
CDR3aa: CSVELVGSEQFF

v_gene: TRBV10-3
j_gene: TRBJ2-2
d_gene: TRBD2
abundance: NA
CDR3nt: TGTGCCATCAGTGAACCCGGCGGGAGGGCCACCGGGGAGCTGTTTTTT
CDR3aa: CAISEPGGRATGELFF

v_gene: TRBV4-2
j_gene: TRBJ2-7
d_gene: NA
abundance: many
CDR3nt: TGTGCCAGCAGCCAACTTAAGGGCTCCTACGAGCAGTACTTC
CDR3aa: CASSQLKGSYEQYF

v_gene: TRBV12-3/TRBV12-4
j_gene: TRBJ2-2
d_gene: TRBD1
abundance: NA
CDR3nt: TGTGCCAGCAGTTTAGACCGGGACAGTCGCACCGGGGAGCTGTTTTTT
CDR3aa: CASSLDRDSRTGELFF

v_gene: TRBV2
j_gene: TRBJ2-3
d_gene: TRBD1
abundance: NA
CDR3nt: TGTGCCAGCAGTTTTGGGACAGGGGTCTCAGATACGCAGTATTTT
CDR3aa: CASSFGTGVSDTQYF

v_gene: TRBV15
j_gene: TRBJ1-6
d_gene: NA
abundance: NA
CDR3nt: TGTGCCACCAGTACGCCGGGAGGCTATAATTCACCCCTCCACTTT
CDR3aa: CATSTPGGYNSPLHF

v_gene: TRBV30
j_gene: TRBJ2-4
d_gene: TRBD1
abundance: few
CDR3nt: TGTGCCTGGAGTGAAGGGACAGGACAAGCCAAAAACATTCAGTACTTC
CDR3aa: CAWSEGTGQAKNIQYF

v_gene: TRBV10-1
j_gene: TRBJ2-7
d_gene: NA
abundance: NA
CDR3nt: TGCGCCAGCAGTGAGTCGGCAGGGTTCGGAAGAAACTACGAGCAGTACTTC
CDR3aa: CASSESAGFGRNYEQYF

v_gene: TRBV5-1
j_gene: TRBJ2-2
d_gene: NA
abundance: few
CDR3nt: TGCGCCAGCAGCTTGATACAGGGAAACACCGGGGAGCTGTTTTTT
CDR3aa: CASSLIQGNTGELFF

v_gene: TRBV29-1
j_gene: TRBJ2-1
d_gene: TRBD2
abundance: many
CDR3nt: TGCAGCGCAGGGCGGGGGGACAATGAGCAGTTCTTC
CDR3aa: CSAGRGDNEQFF

v_gene: TRBV5-1
j_gene: TRBJ2-7
d_gene: NA
abundance: many
CDR3nt: TGCGCCAGCAGCTTGGATTTATCCGAGCAGTACTTC
CDR3aa: CASSLDLSEQYF

v_gene: TRBV12-3/TRBV12-4
j_gene: TRBJ2-7
d_gene: TRBD2
abundance: once
CDR3nt: TGTGCCAGCAGTTTAGCGGAGGGACTAGCGGGCTACGAGCAGTACTTC
CDR3aa: CASSLAEGLAGYEQYF

v_gene: TRBV5-4
j_gene: TRBJ2-6
d_gene: TRBD1
abundance: NA
CDR3nt: TGTGCCAGCAGCTTTGACAGGGGACCTGGGGCCAACGTCCTGACTTTC
CDR3aa: CASSFDRGPGANVLTF

v_gene: TRBV19
j_gene: TRBJ2-7
d_gene: NA
abundance: few
CDR3nt: TGTGCCAGTAAGCTGACAGCGGGCGCAACCTACGAGCAGTACTTC
CDR3aa: CASKLTAGATYEQYF

v_gene: TRBV29-1
j_gene: TRBJ2-7
d_gene: TRBD1
abundance: NA
CDR3nt: TGCAGCGTTGAAGTTCAGGCAGGGGGCGAGCAGTACTTC
CDR3aa: CSVEVQAGGEQYF

v_gene: TRBV29-1
j_gene: TRBJ2-2
d_gene: NA
abundance: NA
CDR3nt: TGCAGCGTTGAGAGACTAGATTTGCGGCCCGGGGAGCTGTTTTTT
CDR3aa: CSVERLDLRPGELFF

v_gene: TRBV5-1
j_gene: TRBJ2-7
d_gene: TRBD2
abundance: NA
CDR3nt: TGCGCCAGCAGCTTGGACGGGGGGACCTACGAGCAGTACTTC
CDR3aa: CASSLDGGTYEQYF

v_gene: TRBV2
j_gene: TRBJ2-1
d_gene: NA
abundance: few
CDR3nt: TGTGCCAGCACAGTACGGGGATACAATGAGCAGTTCTTC
CDR3aa: CASTVRGYNEQFF

v_gene: TRBV12-3/TRBV12-4
j_gene: TRBJ1-1
d_gene: NA
abundance: NA
CDR3nt: TGTGCCAGCAGCCCTGGGACCTCCGGAGAAACTGAAGCTTTCTTT
CDR3aa: CASSPGTSGETEAFF

v_gene: TRBV7-2
j_gene: TRBJ2-2
d_gene: NA
abundance: NA
CDR3nt: TGTGCCAGCAGCCGAACGGAGGGCCGATTGTTTTTT
CDR3aa: CASSRTEGRLFF

v_gene: TRBV20-1
j_gene: TRBJ1-6
d_gene: TRBD1
abundance: few
CDR3nt: TGCAGTCCATCACAGGGGGCTGAATCACCCCTCCACTTT
CDR3aa: CSPSQGAESPLHF

v_gene: TRBV12-3/TRBV12-4
j_gene: TRBJ2-7
d_gene: TRBD2
abundance: many
CDR3nt: TGTGCCAGCAGTCCCGGGGGGGAGCAGTACTTC
CDR3aa: CASSPGGEQYF

v_gene: TRBV29-1
j_gene: TRBJ1-1
d_gene: NA
abundance: NA
CDR3nt: TGCAGTCCGGGTCGGTACACTGAAGCTTTCTTT
CDR3aa: CSPGRYTEAFF